The entry that follows covers one TCR beta chain sequence. The ends lost 2 bases at V and 8 bases at J; junction bases unmatched: 9. CDR1 is LNHDA, CDR2 SQIVND, per germline (reference sequence). This CDR3 is built from 16 residues. This sample is drawn from a study of blood T cell repertoires in COVID-19. Study-level background: Donors in the United States, Italy and Spain gave samples during acute or convalescent COVID-19. In each case, the material was cDNA or gDNA derived from T cells, B-cell-depleted T cells, or PBMCs.

The authors' processing: Reference gene primer amplification gave estimated nucleated cell counts. The method was immunoSEQ multiplex PCR; TCRdb's version includes in-frame clones alone and lacks a portion of them. V and J calls and clone size follow that table, whereas D and trimming were derived from the DNA. The data hold around 380,000 clones, with around 84% observed a single time. This TCR came from a human donor with acute or convalescent COVID-19. The donor label of this sample is uncertain. The sample was peripheral blood. V gene TRBV19 combines with J gene TRBJ2-1; the match to TRBD2 covers 10 bases. In nucleotides, the CDR3 is TGTGCCAGTAGTATAAGAATGACAGCGGGAGGGGATGAGCAGTTCTTC. The encoded protein is CASSIRMTAGGDEQFF.